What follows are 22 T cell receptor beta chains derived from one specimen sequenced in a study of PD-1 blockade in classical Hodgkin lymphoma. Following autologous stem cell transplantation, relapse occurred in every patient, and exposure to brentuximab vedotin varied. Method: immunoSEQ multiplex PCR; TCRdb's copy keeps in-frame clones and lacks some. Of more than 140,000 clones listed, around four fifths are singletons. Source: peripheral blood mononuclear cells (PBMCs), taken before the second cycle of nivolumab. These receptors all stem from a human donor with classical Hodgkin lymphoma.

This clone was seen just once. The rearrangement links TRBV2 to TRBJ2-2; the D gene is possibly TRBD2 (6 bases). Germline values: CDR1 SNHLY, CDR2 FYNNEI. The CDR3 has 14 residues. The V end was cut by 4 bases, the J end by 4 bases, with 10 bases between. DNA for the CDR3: TGTGCCAGCAGTGTACAGGAGGGCACCGGGGAGCTGTTTTTT. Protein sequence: CASSVQEGTGELFF.

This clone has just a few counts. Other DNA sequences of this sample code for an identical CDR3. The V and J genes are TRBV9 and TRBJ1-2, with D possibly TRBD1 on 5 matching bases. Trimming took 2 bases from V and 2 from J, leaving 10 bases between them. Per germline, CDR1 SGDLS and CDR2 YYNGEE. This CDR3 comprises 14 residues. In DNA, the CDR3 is TGTGCCAGCAGCGTTGGGACGGGGAACTATGGCTACACCTTC. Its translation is CASSVGTGNYGYTF.

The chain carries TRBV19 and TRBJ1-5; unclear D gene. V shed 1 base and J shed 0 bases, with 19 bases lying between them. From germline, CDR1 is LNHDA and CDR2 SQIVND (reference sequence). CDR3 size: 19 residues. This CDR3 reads CASSIGSPSGFYSNQPQHF. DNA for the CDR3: TGTGCCAGTAGTATAGGATCCCCTTCGGGATTTTATAGCAATCAGCCCCAGCATTTT.

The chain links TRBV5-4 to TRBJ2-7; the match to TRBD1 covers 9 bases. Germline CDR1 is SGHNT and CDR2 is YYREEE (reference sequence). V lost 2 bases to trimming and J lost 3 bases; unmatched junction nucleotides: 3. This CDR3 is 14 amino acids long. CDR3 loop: CASSLADRGYEQYF. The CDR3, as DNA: TGTGCCAGCAGCTTAGCGGACAGGGGCTACGAGCAGTACTTC.

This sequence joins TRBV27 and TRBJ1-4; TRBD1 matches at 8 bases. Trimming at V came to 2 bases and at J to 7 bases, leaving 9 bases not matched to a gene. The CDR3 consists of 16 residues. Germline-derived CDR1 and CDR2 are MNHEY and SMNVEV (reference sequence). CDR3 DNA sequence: TGTGCCAGCAGTTTAGCGCGACAGGGGTTAAGTGAAAAACTGTTTTTT. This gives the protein CASSLARQGLSEKLFF.

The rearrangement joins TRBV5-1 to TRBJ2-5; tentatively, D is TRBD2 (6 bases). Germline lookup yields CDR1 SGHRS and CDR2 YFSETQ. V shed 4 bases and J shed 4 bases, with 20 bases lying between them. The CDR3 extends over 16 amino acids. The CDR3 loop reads CASSPASESNRETQYF. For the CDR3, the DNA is TGCGCCAGCAGCCCAGCTAGCGAGTCGAACAGAGAGACCCAGTACTTC.

CDR3 sequence (DNA): TGTGCCAGCAGTTTAGGCCGGAACTACAATGAGCAGTTCTTC. Protein product: CASSLGRNYNEQFF. The chain is built from TRBV27 and TRBJ2-1; D gene uncertain. Germline values: CDR1 MNHEY, CDR2 SMNVEV (reference sequence). The CDR3 extends over 14 amino acids. Trimming took 2 bases from V and 3 from J, leaving 8 bases between them.

The CDR3: CASRVTYEQYF. The CDR3 DNA is TGTGCCAGCAGGGTTACCTACGAGCAGTACTTC. The chain has TRBV2 and TRBJ2-7, with D uncertain. Trimming removed 6 bases at V and 2 bases at J, with 5 bases between. The CDR3 spans 11 residues. From germline, CDR1 is SNHLY and CDR2 FYNNEI.

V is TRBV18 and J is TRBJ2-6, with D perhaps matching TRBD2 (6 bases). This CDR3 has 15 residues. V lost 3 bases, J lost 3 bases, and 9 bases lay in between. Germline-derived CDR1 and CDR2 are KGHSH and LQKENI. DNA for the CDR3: TGTGCCAGCTCACCCGGGACTCTTGGGGCCAACGTCCTGACTTTC. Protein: CASSPGTLGANVLTF.

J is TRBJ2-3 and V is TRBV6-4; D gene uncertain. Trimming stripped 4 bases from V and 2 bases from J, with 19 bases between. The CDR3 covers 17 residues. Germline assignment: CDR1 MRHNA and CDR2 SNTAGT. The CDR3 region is CASSVFAVKLSTDTQYF. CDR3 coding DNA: TGTGCCAGCAGTGTTTTTGCGGTAAAGCTCTCCACAGATACGCAGTATTTT.

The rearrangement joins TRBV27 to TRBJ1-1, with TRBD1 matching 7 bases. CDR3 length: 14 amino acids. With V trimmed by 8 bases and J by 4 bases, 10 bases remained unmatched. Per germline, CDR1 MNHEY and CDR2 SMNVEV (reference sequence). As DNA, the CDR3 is TGTGCCAGCCTCAAATGGGACAGAAGCACTGAAGCTTTCTTT. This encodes CASLKWDRSTEAFF.

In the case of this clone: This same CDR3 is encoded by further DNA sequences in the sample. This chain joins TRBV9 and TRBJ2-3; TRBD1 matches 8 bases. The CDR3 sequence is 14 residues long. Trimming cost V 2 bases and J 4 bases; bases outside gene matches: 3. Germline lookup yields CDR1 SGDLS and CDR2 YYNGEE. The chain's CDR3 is CASSVGQGSDTQYF. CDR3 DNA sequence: TGTGCCAGCAGCGTTGGACAGGGCTCAGATACGCAGTATTTT. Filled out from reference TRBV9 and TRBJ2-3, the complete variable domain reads DSGVTQTPKHLITATGQRVTLRCSPRSGDLSVYWYQQSLDQGLQFLIQYYNGEERAKGNILERFSAQQFPDLHSELNLSSLELGDSALYFCASSVGQGSDTQYFGPGTRLTVL.

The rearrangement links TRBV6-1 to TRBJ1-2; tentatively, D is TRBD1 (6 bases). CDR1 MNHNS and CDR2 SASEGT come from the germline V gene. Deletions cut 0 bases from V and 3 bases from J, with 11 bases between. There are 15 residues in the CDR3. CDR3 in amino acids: CASSEAGGADYGYTF. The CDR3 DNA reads TGTGCCAGCAGTGAAGCAGGGGGGGCGGACTATGGCTACACCTTC.

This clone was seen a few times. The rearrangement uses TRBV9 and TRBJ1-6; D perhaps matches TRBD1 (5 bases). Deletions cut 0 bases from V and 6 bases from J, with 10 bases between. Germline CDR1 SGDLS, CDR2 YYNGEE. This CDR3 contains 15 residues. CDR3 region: CASSVDQGGNSPLHF. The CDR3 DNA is TGTGCCAGCAGCGTAGACCAGGGTGGTAATTCACCCCTCCACTTT.

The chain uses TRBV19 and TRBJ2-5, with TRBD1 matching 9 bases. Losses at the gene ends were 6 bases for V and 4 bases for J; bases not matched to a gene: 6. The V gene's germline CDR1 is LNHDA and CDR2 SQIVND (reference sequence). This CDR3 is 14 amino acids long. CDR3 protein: CASSLGQGRETQYF. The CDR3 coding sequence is TGTGCCAGTAGCCTGGGACAGGGACGAGAGACCCAGTACTTC.

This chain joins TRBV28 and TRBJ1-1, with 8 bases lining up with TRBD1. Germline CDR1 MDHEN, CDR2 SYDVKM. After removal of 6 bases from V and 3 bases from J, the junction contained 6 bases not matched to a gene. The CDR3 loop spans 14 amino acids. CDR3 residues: CASSHRGKDTEAFF. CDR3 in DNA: TGTGCCAGCAGCCACAGGGGGAAGGACACTGAAGCTTTCTTT.

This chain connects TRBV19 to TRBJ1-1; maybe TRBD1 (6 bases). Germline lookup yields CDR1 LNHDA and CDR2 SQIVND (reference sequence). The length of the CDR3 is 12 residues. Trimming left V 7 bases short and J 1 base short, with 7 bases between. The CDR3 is CASTTGNTEAFF. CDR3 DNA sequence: TGTGCCAGTACGACAGGGAACACTGAAGCTTTCTTT.

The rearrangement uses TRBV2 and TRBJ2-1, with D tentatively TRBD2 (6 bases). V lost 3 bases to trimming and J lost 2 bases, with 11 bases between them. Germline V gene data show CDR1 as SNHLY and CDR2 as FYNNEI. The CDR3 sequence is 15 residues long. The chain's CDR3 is CASSERTGAYNEQFF. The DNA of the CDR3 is TGTGCCAGCAGTGAGAGAACGGGGGCCTACAATGAGCAGTTCTTC.

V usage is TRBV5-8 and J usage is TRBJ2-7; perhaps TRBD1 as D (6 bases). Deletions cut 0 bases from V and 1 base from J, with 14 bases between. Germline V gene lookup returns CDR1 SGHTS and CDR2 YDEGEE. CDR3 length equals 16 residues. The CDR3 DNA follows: TGTGCCAGCAGCTTGGCTCGACAGGTCTGGTCCTACGAGCAGTACTTC. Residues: CASSLARQVWSYEQYF.

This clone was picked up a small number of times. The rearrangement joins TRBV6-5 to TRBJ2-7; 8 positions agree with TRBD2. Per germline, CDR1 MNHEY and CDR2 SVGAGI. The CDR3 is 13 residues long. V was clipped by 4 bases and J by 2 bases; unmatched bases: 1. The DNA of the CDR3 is TGTGCCAGCAGTTTGGGACTAGCCTACGAGCAGTACTTC. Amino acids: CASSLGLAYEQYF.

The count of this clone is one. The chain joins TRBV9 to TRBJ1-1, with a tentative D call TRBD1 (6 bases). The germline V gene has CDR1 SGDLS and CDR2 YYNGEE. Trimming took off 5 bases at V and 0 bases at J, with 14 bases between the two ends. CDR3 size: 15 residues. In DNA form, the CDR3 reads TGTGCCAGCAGAGACCTTACAGGGCTGAACACTGAAGCTTTCTTT. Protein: CASRDLTGLNTEAFF.

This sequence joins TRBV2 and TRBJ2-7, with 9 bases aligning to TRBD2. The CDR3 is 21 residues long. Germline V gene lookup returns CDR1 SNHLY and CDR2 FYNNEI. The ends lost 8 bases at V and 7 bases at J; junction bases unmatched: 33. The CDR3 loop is CASSGPSELRGLAGELEEQYF. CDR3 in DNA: TGTGCCAGCTCAGGTCCTTCTGAGCTTAGGGGATTAGCGGGAGAACTTGAGGAGCAGTACTTC.